The clone carrying this T cell receptor (beta chain) appeared once. The V gene's germline CDR1 is MNHEY and CDR2 SMNVEV (reference sequence). The V gene end was trimmed by 8 bases and the J gene end by 2 bases; junction bases not matched to a gene: 12. CDR3 size: 16 residues. This specimen belongs to a study of T cell changes during pregnancy in multiple sclerosis. The method was immunoSEQ multiplex PCR; TCRdb's version includes in-frame clones alone and lacks a portion of them. The data hold about 55,000 clones, with roughly 94% observed a single time. The sample was CD8+ T cells from peripheral blood mononuclear cells, taken in the third trimester of pregnancy. This chain links TRBV27 with TRBJ2-3; 8 nucleotides line up with TRBD1. The receptor's source is a female donor with multiple sclerosis, enrolled in a pregnancy study. CDR3 residues: CASPCKGTGDTDTQYF. The CDR3 nucleotides are TGTGCCAGCCCGTGTAAAGGGACAGGAGACACAGATACGCAGTATTTT.